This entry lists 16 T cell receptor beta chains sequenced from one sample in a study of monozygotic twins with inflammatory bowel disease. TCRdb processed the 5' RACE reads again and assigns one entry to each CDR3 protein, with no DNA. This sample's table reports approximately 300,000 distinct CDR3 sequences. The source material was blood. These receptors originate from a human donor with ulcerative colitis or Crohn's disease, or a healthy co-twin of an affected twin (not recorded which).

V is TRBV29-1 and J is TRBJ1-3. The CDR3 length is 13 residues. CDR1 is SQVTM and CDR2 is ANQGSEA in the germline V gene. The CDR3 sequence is CSVEEGSGNTIYF.

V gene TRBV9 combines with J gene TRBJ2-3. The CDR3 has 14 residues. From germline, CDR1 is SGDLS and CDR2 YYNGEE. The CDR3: CASSVDLGTDTQYF.

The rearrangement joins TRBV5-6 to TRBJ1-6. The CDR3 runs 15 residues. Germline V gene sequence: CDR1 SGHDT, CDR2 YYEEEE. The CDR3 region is CASSFWEGRFSPLHF.

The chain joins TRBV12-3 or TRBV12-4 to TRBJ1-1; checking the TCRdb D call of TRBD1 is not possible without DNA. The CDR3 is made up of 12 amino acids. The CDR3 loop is CASSPRVTEAFF.

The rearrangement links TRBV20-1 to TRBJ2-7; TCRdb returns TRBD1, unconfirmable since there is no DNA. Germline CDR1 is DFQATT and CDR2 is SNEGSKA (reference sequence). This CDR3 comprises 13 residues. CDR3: CSASRDRGYEQYF.

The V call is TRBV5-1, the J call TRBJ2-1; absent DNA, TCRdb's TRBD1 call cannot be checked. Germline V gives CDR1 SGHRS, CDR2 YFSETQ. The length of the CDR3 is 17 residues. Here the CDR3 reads CASSEKNRQGVPNEQFF.

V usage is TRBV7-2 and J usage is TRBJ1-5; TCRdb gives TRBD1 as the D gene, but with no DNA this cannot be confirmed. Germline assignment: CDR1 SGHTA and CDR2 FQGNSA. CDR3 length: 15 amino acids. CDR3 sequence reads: CASSIGGQTNQPQHF.

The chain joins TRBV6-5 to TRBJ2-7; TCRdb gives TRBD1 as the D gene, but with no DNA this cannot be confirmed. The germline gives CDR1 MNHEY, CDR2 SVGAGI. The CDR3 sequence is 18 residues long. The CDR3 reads CASSYSGLRTGQIYEQYF.

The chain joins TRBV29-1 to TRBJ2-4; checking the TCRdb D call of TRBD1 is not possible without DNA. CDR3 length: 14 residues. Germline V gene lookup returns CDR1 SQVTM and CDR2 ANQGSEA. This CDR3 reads CSAGQLGTKNIQYF.

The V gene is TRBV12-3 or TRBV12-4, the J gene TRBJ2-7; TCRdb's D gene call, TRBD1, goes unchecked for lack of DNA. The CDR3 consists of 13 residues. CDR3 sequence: CASSLVRVYEQYF.

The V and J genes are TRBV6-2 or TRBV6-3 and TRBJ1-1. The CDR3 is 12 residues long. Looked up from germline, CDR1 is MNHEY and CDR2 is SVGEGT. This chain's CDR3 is CASTTPNTEAFF.

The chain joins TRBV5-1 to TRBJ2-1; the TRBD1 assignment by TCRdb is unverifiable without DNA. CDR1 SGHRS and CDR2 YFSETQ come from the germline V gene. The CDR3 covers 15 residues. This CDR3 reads CASSLAVTGNNEQFF. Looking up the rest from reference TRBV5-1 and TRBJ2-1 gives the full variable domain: KAGVTQTPRYLIKTRGQQVTLSCSPISGHRSVSWYQQTPGQGLQFLFEYFSETQRNKGNFPGRFSGRQFSNSRSEMNVSTLELGDSALYLCASSLAVTGNNEQFFGPGTRLTVL.

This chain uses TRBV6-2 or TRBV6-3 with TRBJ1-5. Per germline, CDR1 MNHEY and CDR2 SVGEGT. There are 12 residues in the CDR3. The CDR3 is CASSREVLPQHF.

CDR3 in amino acids: CASGRNERDTQYF. The chain joins TRBV2 to TRBJ2-3. From germline, CDR1 is SNHLY and CDR2 FYNNEI. There are 13 residues in the CDR3.

The CDR3 protein is CASSLVSGTGAYEQYF. V gene TRBV5-1 combines with J gene TRBJ2-7; the D call from TCRdb, TRBD1, cannot be confirmed without DNA. The CDR3 loop spans 16 amino acids. Germline CDR1 reads SGHRS; CDR2 reads YFSETQ.

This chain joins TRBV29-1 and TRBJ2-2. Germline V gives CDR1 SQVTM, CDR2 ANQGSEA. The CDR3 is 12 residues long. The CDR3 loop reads CSVDRSYGELFF.